This section outlines one TCR beta chain sequence together with its context. Using immunoSEQ multiplex PCR, the repertoire was profiled, and TCRdb retains in-frame clones only, with some absent. Of roughly 11,000 clones in the sample, roughly 95% were seen once. The germline CDR1 and CDR2 sequences are LNHDA and SQIVND (reference sequence). This CDR3 comprises 13 residues. V lost 4 bases, J lost 7 bases, and 5 bases stayed unmatched. The sample comes from a study of regulatory and conventional T cells in RAG deficiency. Blood CD4+ CD25-high CD127-low regulatory T cells supplied the genomic DNA template. In addition, the sample was reused for a study of regulatory T cells. That paper states: Amplification used 52 TRBV primers and 13 TRBJ primers.

The rearrangement joins TRBV19 to TRBJ2-5; 8 nucleotides line up with TRBD2. The receptor was isolated from a human donor in good health. Sequencing was done on a sample of CD127- CD25+ CD4+ Tregs sorted from blood. CDR3 sequence reads: CASSTGGRATQYF. In DNA form, the CDR3 reads TGTGCCAGTAGTACGGGAGGGCGCGCGACCCAGTACTTC.